Listed below are T cell receptor beta chains from one sample, sequenced in a study of CD4+ T cells in melanoma. TCRdb's copy holds only in-frame clones and misses some; the assay was immunoSEQ multiplex PCR. The sample has roughly 6,600 clones, approximately 69% seen once. Sequencing was done on a sample of cells from a culture (not recorded whether cultured in vitro). The receptors stem from a human donor with melanoma. CDR3s include the opening cysteine and the closing phenylalanine or tryptophan. A D gene is named only where the DNA matches it firmly. Expanded clones get a size class; other rows say once, few or many, or leave the size out.

NA | NA | TRBJ1-1 | TRBV7-9 | CASSTSPRPTNPEAFF | TGTGCCAGCAGCACCTCCCCCCGGCCAACTAACCCTGAAGCTTTCTTT
NA | TRBD2 | TRBJ2-7 | TRBV7-3 | CASSLTAGTLEQYF | TGTGCCAGCAGCTTAACAGCGGGGACGCTCGAGCAGTACTTC
NA | NA | TRBJ1-3 | TRBV2 | CASRDLRSSGNTIYF | TGTGCCAGCCGAGATTTGAGGAGCTCTGGAAACACCATATATTTT
NA | NA | TRBJ2-5 | TRBV28 | CASSYGKSPETQYF | TGTGCCAGCTCGTATGGGAAGTCGCCGGAGACCCAGTACTTC
NA | NA | TRBJ1-5 | TRBV6-5 | CASSYSHRVGNQPQHF | TGTGCCAGCAGTTACTCCCACAGGGTGGGCAATCAGCCCCAGCATTTT
medium-sized | NA | TRBJ1-2 | TRBV6-2/TRBV6-3 | CASSYLTGTNYGYTF | TGTGCCAGCAGTTACCTTACAGGGACCAACTATGGCTACACCTTC
NA | TRBD1 | TRBJ1-3 | TRBV4-3 | CASSLIRTGGNTIYF | TGCGCCAGCAGCCTGATCCGGACAGGTGGAAACACCATATATTTT
once | TRBD2 | TRBJ2-5 | TRBV15 | CATSNRGLAGRQETQYF | TGTGCCACCAGCAATCGAGGACTAGCGGGGCGCCAAGAGACCCAGTACTTC
NA | TRBD2 | TRBJ2-3 | TRBV5-1 | CASSLATGGTDTQYF | TGCGCCAGCAGCTTGGCAACGGGGGGGACAGATACGCAGTATTTT
once | NA | TRBJ2-7 | TRBV6-2/TRBV6-3 | CASRYLQGGTSYEQYF | TGTGCCAGCAGATACCTACAGGGGGGGACCTCCTACGAGCAGTACTTC
medium-sized | NA | TRBJ1-6 | TRBV27 | CASTPSLDSPLHF | TGTGCCAGCACCCCTTCGCTGGATTCACCCCTCCACTTT
medium-sized | NA | TRBJ1-2 | TRBV12-3/TRBV12-4 | CASSPTRHYGYTF | TGTGCCAGCAGTCCGACACGCCACTATGGCTACACCTTC
NA | NA | TRBJ1-2 | TRBV7-9 | CASSFVAGGYTF | TGTGCCAGCAGCTTCGTGGCAGGTGGCTACACCTTC
medium-sized | TRBD1 | TRBJ1-3 | TRBV5-6 | CASSGTRGRRNTIYF | TGTGCCAGCAGCGGAACTAGGGGGCGTCGAAACACCATATATTTT
NA | TRBD1 | TRBJ1-4 | TRBV11-2 | CASSRRQGVFANEKLFF | TGTGCCAGCAGCCGCCGACAGGGGGTATTTGCTAATGAAAAACTGTTTTTT
NA | NA | TRBJ2-1 | TRBV4-3 | CASSQGTATYNEQFF | TGCGCCAGCAGCCAAGGGACAGCGACCTACAATGAGCAGTTCTTC
large | NA | TRBJ2-2 | TRBV3-1/TRBV3-2 | CASSLRTETGELFF | TGTGCCAGCAGCCTACGGACAGAAACCGGGGAGCTGTTTTTT
NA | NA | TRBJ2-6 | TRBV7-6 | CASSPEFLSGANVLTF | TGTGCCAGCAGTCCTGAGTTCCTCTCTGGGGCCAACGTCCTGACTTTC
NA | NA | TRBJ2-1 | TRBV20-1 | CSAREYNEQFF | TGCAGTGCTAGGGAATACAATGAGCAGTTCTTC
few | TRBD1 | TRBJ1-5 | TRBV2 | CASMRDRTSNQPQHF | TGTGCCAGCATGAGGGACAGAACGAGCAATCAGCCCCAGCATTTT
NA | TRBD2 | TRBJ2-2 | TRBV7-2 | CASSLRVGRGGFSGELFF | TGTGCCAGCAGCTTACGGGTTGGGCGGGGGGGCTTTTCCGGGGAGCTGTTTTTT
NA | TRBD1 | TRBJ1-2 | TRBV7-2 | CASSLYLDRGNGYTF | TGTGCCAGCAGCTTATACCTCGACAGGGGCAATGGCTACACCTTC
once | NA | TRBJ2-3 | TRBV10-3 | CAISEFWDTPHRDTQYF | TGTGCCATCAGTGAGTTCTGGGACACTCCTCATCGGGATACGCAGTATTTT
few | NA | TRBJ1-3 | TRBV5-8 | CASSFLNSGNTIYF | TGTGCCAGCAGCTTTCTAAACTCTGGAAACACCATATATTTT
NA | NA | TRBJ1-2 | TRBV19 | CASSIDWQDYGYTF | TGTGCCAGTAGTATAGATTGGCAAGACTATGGCTACACCTTC
NA | NA | TRBJ1-1 | TRBV30 | CAWKYVRPRGTEAFF | TGTGCCTGGAAATATGTTAGGCCTAGGGGCACTGAAGCTTTCTTT
NA | NA | TRBJ2-5 | TRBV12-1 | CASSPPGTSGGIMETQYF | TGTGCCAGCAGCCCGCCCGGGACTAGCGGGGGGATCATGGAGACCCAGTACTTC
few | NA | TRBJ1-5 | TRBV3-1/TRBV3-2 | CASSQGPGGNQPQHF | TGTGCCAGCAGCCAAGGACCAGGCGGCAATCAGCCCCAGCATTTT
NA | NA | TRBJ2-2 | TRBV7-9 | CASSLAFGGTGELFF | TGTGCCAGCAGCTTAGCATTCGGGGGCACCGGGGAGCTGTTTTTT
NA | NA | TRBJ1-1 | TRBV5-5 | CASSLNQGRPEAFF | TGTGCCAGCAGCTTGAATCAGGGGCGCCCTGAAGCTTTCTTT
NA | NA | TRBJ2-7 | TRBV10-3 | CAAQGQSSYEQYF | TGTGCCGCCCAAGGACAGTCCTCCTACGAGCAGTACTTC
NA | NA | TRBJ1-4 | TRBV6-4 | CARGGATNEKLFF | TGTGCCAGGGGGGGTGCAACTAATGAAAAACTGTTTTTT
NA | TRBD1 | TRBJ2-1 | TRBV2 | CASRRTGGSNEQFF | TGTGCCAGCAGGCGGACAGGGGGTAGCAATGAGCAGTTCTTC
NA | NA | TRBJ2-2 | TRBV7-9 | CASSFSDLPGELFF | TGTGCCAGCAGCTTTTCTGATCTCCCCGGGGAGCTGTTTTTT
NA | TRBD1 | TRBJ1-5 | TRBV6-5 | CASNAGGGQPQHF | TGTGCCAGCAACGCAGGGGGTGGCCAGCCCCAGCATTTT
NA | NA | TRBJ2-7 | TRBV19 | CASSIRAGVREQYF | TGTGCCAGTAGTATTCGGGCCGGCGTGAGGGAGCAGTACTTC
NA | NA | TRBJ2-1 | TRBV7-8 | CASSPRYNEQFF | TGTGCCAGCAGCCCTAGGTACAATGAGCAGTTCTTC
medium-sized | NA | TRBJ2-7 | TRBV10-3 | CATSDGPYEQYF | TGTGCCACCTCGGACGGCCCCTACGAGCAGTACTTC
NA | NA | TRBJ1-2 | TRBV7-2 | CASSLNVGSPYAGTF | TGTGCCAGCAGCTTAAATGTGGGGTCCCCCTATGCGGGCACCTTC
NA | NA | TRBJ1-5 | TRBV28 | CASSATGYHANQPQHF | TGTGCCAGCAGTGCGACAGGTTACCACGCCAATCAGCCCCAGCATTTT
NA | NA | TRBJ2-6 | TRBV29-1 | CSVDQGPSGANVLTF | TGCAGCGTTGATCAGGGCCCCTCTGGGGCCAACGTCCTGACTTTC
few | NA | TRBJ2-7 | TRBV7-2 | CASSLGGGARYEQYF | TGTGCCAGCAGCTTGGGAGGGGGGGCCCGCTACGAGCAGTACTTC
NA | NA | TRBJ2-1 | TRBV5-4 | CASSLARGPPFF | TGTGCCAGCAGCTTGGCGCGGGGGCCTCCGTTCTTC
NA | NA | TRBJ2-7 | TRBV28 | CASSLAGREQYF | TGTGCCAGCAGCCTCGCGGGGCGCGAGCAGTACTTC
NA | NA | TRBJ2-3 | TRBV2 | CASSEVLSTDTQYF | TGTGCCAGCAGTGAGGTCCTTAGCACAGATACGCAGTATTTT
NA | TRBD1 | TRBJ2-5 | TRBV27 | CASSSLGQGGETQYF | TGTGCCAGCAGTTCTCTCGGACAGGGAGGAGAGACCCAGTACTTC
few | NA | TRBJ1-2 | TRBV5-5 | CASSLAVSHARYGYTF | TGTGCCAGCAGCTTGGCGGTAAGTCACGCCCGCTATGGCTACACCTTC